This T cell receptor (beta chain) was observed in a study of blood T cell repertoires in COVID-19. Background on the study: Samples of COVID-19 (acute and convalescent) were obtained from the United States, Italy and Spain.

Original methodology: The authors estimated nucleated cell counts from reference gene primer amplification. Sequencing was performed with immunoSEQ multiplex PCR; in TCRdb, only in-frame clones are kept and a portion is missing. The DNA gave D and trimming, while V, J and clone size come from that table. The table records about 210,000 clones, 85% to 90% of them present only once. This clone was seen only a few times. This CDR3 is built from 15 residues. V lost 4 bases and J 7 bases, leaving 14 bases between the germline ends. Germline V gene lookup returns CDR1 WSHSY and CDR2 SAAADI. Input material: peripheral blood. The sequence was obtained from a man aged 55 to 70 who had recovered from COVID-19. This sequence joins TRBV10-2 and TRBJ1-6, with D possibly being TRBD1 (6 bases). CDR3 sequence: CASSGGTSSNSPLHF. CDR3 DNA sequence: TGCGCCAGCAGTGGAGGGACATCGTCAAATTCACCCCTCCACTTT.